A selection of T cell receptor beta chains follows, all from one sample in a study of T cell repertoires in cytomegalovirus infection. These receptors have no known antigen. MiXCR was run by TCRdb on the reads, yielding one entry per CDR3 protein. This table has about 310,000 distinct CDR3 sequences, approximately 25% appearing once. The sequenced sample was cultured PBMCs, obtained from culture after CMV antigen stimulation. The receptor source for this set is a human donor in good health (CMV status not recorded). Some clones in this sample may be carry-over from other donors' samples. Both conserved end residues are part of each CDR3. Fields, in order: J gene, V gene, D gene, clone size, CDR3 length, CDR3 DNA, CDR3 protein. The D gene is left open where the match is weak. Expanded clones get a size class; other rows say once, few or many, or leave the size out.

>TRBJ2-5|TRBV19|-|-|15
TGTGCCAGTAGTATAGGTCGCGCCGGCCAAGAGACCCAGTACTTC
CASSIGRAGQETQYF
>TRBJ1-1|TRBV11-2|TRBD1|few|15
TGTGCCAGCAGCTTATCAACAGGGGCTAAGACTGAAGCTTTCTTT
CASSLSTGAKTEAFF
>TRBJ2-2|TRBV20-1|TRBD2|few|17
TGCAGTGCCCTTGTGATTGGTAGCGGGAGTTCGACCGGGGAGCTGTTTTTT
CSALVIGSGSSTGELFF
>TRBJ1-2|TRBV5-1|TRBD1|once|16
TGCGCCAGCAGCCCCCGGACAGGGGGTTTGAAAAATGGCTACACCTTC
CASSPRTGGLKNGYTF
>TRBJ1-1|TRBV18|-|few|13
TGTGCCAGCTCATCAAACGATTACACTGAAGCTTTCTTT
CASSSNDYTEAFF
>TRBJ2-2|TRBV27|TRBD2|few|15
TGTGCCAGCGCTAGCGGGAGGGTAGGGACCGGGGAGCTGTTTTTT
CASASGRVGTGELFF
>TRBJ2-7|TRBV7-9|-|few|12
TGTGCCAGCAGCCCACAGTCCTACGAGCAGTACTTC
CASSPQSYEQYF
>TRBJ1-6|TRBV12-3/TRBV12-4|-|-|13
TGTGCCAGCAGTTTATCTTTGGGTTCACCCCTCCACTTT
CASSLSLGSPLHF
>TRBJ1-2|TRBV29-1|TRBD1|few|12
TGCAGCGTACTGACAGGGTCTTTCGTCTACACCTTC
CSVLTGSFVYTF
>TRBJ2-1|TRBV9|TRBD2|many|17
TGTGCCAGCAGCGTTCGTCAAGCGGGAGAAGGGCTCAATGAGCAGTTCTTC
CASSVRQAGEGLNEQFF
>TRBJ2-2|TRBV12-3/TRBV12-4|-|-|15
TGTGCCAGCAGTTTATCGGGAATGAACACCGGGGAGCTGTTTTTT
CASSLSGMNTGELFF
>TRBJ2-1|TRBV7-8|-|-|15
TGTGCCAGCAGCTCCAGGGGCTATACCGACAATGAGCAGTTCTTC
CASSSRGYTDNEQFF
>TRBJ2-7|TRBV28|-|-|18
TGTGCCAGCAGTTTGAGGGCCCTAGTAACATGGGGGTTCTACGAGCAGTACTTC
CASSLRALVTWGFYEQYF
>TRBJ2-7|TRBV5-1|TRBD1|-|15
TGCGCCAGCAGCAGGGAGGGGACAGGGGTTGACGAGCAGTACTTC
CASSREGTGVDEQYF
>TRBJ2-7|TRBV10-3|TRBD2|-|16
TGTGCCACGATGGGAAAAGCGGGAGGGCCGGCCTACGAGCAGTACTTC
CATMGKAGGPAYEQYF
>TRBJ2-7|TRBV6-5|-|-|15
TGTGCCAGCAGTTACAGCCCCTCGCCCTCCTACGAGCAGTACTTC
CASSYSPSPSYEQYF
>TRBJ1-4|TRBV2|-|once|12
TGTGCCAGCGCGGGGAGTAATGAAAAACTGTTTTTT
CASAGSNEKLFF
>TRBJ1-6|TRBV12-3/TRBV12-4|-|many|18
TGTGCCAGCAGTTTGGGCCGGGACCGGAGCTCCTATAATTCACCCCTCCACTTT
CASSLGRDRSSYNSPLHF
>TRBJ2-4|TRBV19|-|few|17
TGTGCCAGTAGTATACTGTCGGGAGTCTTGACCAAAAACATTCAGTACTTC
CASSILSGVLTKNIQYF
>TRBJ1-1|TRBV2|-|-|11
TGTGCCAGCAGTTACGGACAGGAAGCTTTCTTT
CASSYGQEAFF
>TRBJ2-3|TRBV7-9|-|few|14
TGTGCCAGCAGCTCAGACCCTAGCACAGATACGCAGTATTTT
CASSSDPSTDTQYF
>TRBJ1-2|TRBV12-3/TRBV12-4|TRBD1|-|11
TGTGCCAGCAGATACAGGGGAGGCTACACCTTC
CASRYRGGYTF
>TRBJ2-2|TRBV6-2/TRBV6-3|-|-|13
TGTGCGGGCGGCTCAGGGAACACCGGGGAGCTGTTTTTT
CAGGSGNTGELFF
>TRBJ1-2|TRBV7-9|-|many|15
TGTGCCAGCAGCTCCACTGACCGGGACCCTTTAGGCTACACCTTC
CASSSTDRDPLGYTF
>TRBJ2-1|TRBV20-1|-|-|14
TGCAGTGCTACGTCCCGCGCTGGGTACAATGAGCAGTTCTTC
CSATSRAGYNEQFF
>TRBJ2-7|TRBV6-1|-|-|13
TGTGCCAGCAGCGGGCGGCCGGCGTACGAGCAGTACTTC
CASSGRPAYEQYF
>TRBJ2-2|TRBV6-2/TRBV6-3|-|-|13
TGTGCCAGCAGTGAACAGGGCACCGGGGAGCTGTTTTTT
CASSEQGTGELFF
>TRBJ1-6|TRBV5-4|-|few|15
TGTGCCAGCACCTCGCAGGGCTCCTATAATTCACCCCTCCACTTT
CASTSQGSYNSPLHF
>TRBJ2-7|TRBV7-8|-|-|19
TGTGCCAGCAGCTTAAAAGGTGTAGGGCTCAGGGGGGAGAGGTACGAGCAGTACTTC
CASSLKGVGLRGERYEQYF
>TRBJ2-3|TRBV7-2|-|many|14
TGTGCCAGCACTAGTAAGGGTGGCACAGATACGCAGTATTTT
CASTSKGGTDTQYF
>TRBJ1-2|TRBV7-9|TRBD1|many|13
TGTGCCAGCAGCTTCGGGACAGACTATGGCTACACCTTC
CASSFGTDYGYTF
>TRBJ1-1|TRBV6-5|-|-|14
TGTGCCAGCAGTTACTCGGGGGCGCCCACTGAAGCTTTCTTT
CASSYSGAPTEAFF
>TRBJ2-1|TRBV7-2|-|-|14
TGTGCCAGCAGCTTAGACTTCGGATACAATGAGCAGTTCTTC
CASSLDFGYNEQFF
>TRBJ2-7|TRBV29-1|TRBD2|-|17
TGCAGCGTTGATTTGGTTCTAGCGGAAGAGGGTAGGTACGAGCAGTACTTC
CSVDLVLAEEGRYEQYF
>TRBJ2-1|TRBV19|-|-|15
TGTGCCAGTAGTATTAGGGCTAGCGTATACAATGAGCAGTTCTTC
CASSIRASVYNEQFF
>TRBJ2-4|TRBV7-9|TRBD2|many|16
TGTGCCAGCAGCCTAGGAGCGGGAATAGCCAAAAACATTCAGTACTTC
CASSLGAGIAKNIQYF
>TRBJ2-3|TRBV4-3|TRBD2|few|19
TGCGCCAGCAGCCAAGATTATATGGGCGGACTAGGGGGCACAGATACGCAGTATTTT
CASSQDYMGGLGGTDTQYF
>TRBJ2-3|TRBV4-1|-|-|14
TGCGCCAGTATGGGTCCAGGACCCACAGATACGCAGTATTTT
CASMGPGPTDTQYF